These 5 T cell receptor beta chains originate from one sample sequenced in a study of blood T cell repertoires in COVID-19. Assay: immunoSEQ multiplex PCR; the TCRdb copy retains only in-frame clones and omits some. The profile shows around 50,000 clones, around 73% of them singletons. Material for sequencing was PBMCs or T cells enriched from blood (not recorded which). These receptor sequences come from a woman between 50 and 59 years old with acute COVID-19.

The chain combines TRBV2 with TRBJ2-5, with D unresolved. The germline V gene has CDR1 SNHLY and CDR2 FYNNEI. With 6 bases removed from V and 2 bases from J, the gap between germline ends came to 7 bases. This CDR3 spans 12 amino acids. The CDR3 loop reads CASREIQETQYF. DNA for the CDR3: TGTGCCAGCAGAGAGATTCAAGAGACCCAGTACTTC.

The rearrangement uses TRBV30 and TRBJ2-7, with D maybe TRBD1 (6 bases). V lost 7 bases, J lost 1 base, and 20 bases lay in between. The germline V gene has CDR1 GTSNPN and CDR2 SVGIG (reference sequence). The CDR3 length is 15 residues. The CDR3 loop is CASLFVRDNSYEQYF. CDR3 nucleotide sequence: TGTGCCTCCCTCTTCGTCCGGGACAATTCCTACGAGCAGTACTTC.

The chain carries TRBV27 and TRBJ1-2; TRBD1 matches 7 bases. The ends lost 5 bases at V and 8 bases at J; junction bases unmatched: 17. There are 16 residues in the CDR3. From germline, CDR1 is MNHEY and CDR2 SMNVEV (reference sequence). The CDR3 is CASSARGDTSVRGYTF. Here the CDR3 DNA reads TGTGCCAGCAGTGCCAGGGGGGACACCTCTGTGAGGGGCTACACCTTC.

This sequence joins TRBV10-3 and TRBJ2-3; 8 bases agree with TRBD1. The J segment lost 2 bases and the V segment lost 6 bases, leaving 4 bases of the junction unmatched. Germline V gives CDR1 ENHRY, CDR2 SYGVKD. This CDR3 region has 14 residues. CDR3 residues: CAIRRQGSTDTQYF. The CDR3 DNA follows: TGTGCCATCAGGCGACAGGGGTCCACAGATACGCAGTATTTT.

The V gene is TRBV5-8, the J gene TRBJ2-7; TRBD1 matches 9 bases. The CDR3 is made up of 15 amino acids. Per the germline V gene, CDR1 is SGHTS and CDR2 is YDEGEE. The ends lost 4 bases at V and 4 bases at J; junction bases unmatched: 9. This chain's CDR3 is CASSITTGGSYEQYF. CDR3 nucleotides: TGTGCCAGCAGCATAACGACAGGGGGGTCTTACGAGCAGTACTTC.